Listed below are T cell receptor beta chains from one sample, sequenced in a study of shared clonotypes between healthy human individuals. Assay used: immunoSEQ multiplex PCR; TCRdb lists only in-frame clones, some missing. The data contain nearly 600,000 clones, nearly 97% of them singletons. The sample taken for sequencing was naive CD8+ T cells sorted from blood. These TCRs come from a woman aged 25 to 39 in good health. The CDR3 runs from the conserved cysteine through the conserved F or W. A D gene is named only where the DNA matches it firmly. Not every row has a clone size; where given, it reads once, few, many or a size class.

>-|TRBJ1-5|TRBV15|-
CATSRDWRGQPQHF
TGTGCCACCAGCAGAGATTGGAGGGGTCAGCCCCAGCATTTT
>-|TRBJ1-1|TRBV19|few
CASSMSVNTEAFF
TGTGCCAGTAGTATGAGCGTGAACACTGAAGCTTTCTTT
>TRBD2|TRBJ2-3|TRBV27|-
CASRSSGTTATDTQYF
TGTGCCAGCAGATCCTCCGGGACTACCGCCACAGATACGCAGTATTTT
>-|TRBJ2-3|TRBV28|-
CASVGRKSTDTQYF
TGTGCCAGCGTAGGAAGGAAAAGCACAGATACGCAGTATTTT
>TRBD1|TRBJ2-1|TRBV7-9|-
CASSQGANEQFF
TGTGCCAGCAGTCAGGGGGCCAATGAGCAGTTCTTC
>-|TRBJ2-7|TRBV5-1|-
CASSLVQGSYEQYF
TGCGCCAGCAGCTTGGTTCAGGGTTCCTACGAGCAGTACTTC
>-|TRBJ2-3|TRBV28|-
CASSLEVRTTDTQYF
TGTGCCAGCAGTTTAGAGGTACGGACCACAGATACGCAGTATTTT
>-|TRBJ2-1|TRBV5-6|-
CASSSDRSYNEQFF
TGTGCCAGCAGCTCTGACAGGAGTTACAATGAGCAGTTCTTC
>-|TRBJ2-7|TRBV10-3|-
CAISAAGEQYF
TGTGCCATCAGTGCGGCGGGGGAGCAGTACTTC
>-|TRBJ2-1|TRBV11-2|-
CASLLEFSSYNEQFF
TGTGCCAGCCTCCTTGAATTTTCCTCCTACAATGAGCAGTTCTTC
>TRBD2|TRBJ2-7|TRBV4-1|-
CASSSTSGSYEQYF
TGCGCCAGCAGTTCGACTAGCGGGTCCTACGAGCAGTACTTC
>TRBD1|TRBJ2-7|TRBV7-2|-
CASSFDRGSYEQYF
TGTGCCAGCAGCTTCGACAGGGGTTCCTACGAGCAGTACTTC
>-|TRBJ1-5|TRBV9|-
CASSVGGNSNQPQHF
TGTGCCAGCAGCGTCGGGGGGAATAGCAATCAGCCCCAGCATTTT
>-|TRBJ1-1|TRBV7-3|-
CASSAQQHTEAFF
TGTGCCAGCAGCGCCCAACAGCACACTGAAGCTTTCTTT
>-|TRBJ1-1|TRBV5-4|-
CASSFTGQGTEAFF
TGTGCCAGCAGCTTTACAGGGCAGGGGACTGAAGCTTTCTTT
>-|TRBJ2-2|TRBV25-1|-
CASSEFGGSNGELFF
TGTGCCAGCAGTGAATTTGGGGGGTCGAACGGGGAGCTGTTTTTT
>-|TRBJ2-7|TRBV5-1|-
CASSLAASKHEQYF
TGCGCCAGCAGCTTGGCCGCTAGCAAACACGAGCAGTACTTC
>TRBD1|TRBJ2-5|TRBV27|-
CASRRQGTSVYEDQYF
TGTGCCAGCAGGAGACAGGGAACAAGCGTGTATGAAGACCAGTACTTC
>-|TRBJ1-5|TRBV28|-
CASSFPGTGNQPQHF
TGTGCCAGCAGTTTCCCTGGGACGGGGAATCAGCCCCAGCATTTT
>TRBD2|TRBJ2-1|TRBV5-1|-
CASSITGTSGSNEQFF
TGCGCCAGCAGCATTACCGGGACTAGCGGGAGTAATGAGCAGTTCTTC
>TRBD1|TRBJ2-1|TRBV6-4|-
CASSDSQGTSYNEQFF
TGTGCCAGCAGTGACTCACAGGGGACCTCCTACAATGAGCAGTTCTTC
>-|TRBJ2-5|TRBV10-2|-
CASSESGFQGETQYF
TGCGCCAGCAGTGAGTCAGGGTTTCAGGGAGAGACCCAGTACTTC
>-|TRBJ2-7|TRBV21-1|-
CASSIRTGGEQYF
TGTGCCAGCAGCATACGGACAGGGGGCGAGCAGTACTTC
>-|TRBJ2-1|TRBV4-2|-
CASSQALFSYEQFF
TGTGCCAGCAGCCAAGCTCTCTTTAGCTATGAGCAGTTCTTC
>-|TRBJ2-7|TRBV27|-
CASSFIGTGDGQYF
TGTGCCAGCAGTTTTATCGGGACGGGAGACGGGCAGTACTTC
>-|TRBJ2-1|TRBV6-5|-
CASSYSSYNEQFF
TGTGCCAGCAGTTACTCATCCTACAATGAGCAGTTCTTC
>-|TRBJ1-2|TRBV4-1|-
CASSQVTHPLSYGYTF
TGCGCCAGCAGCCAAGTAACTCACCCGTTGAGCTATGGCTACACCTTC
>-|TRBJ1-2|TRBV28|-
CASSLYFKGDYGYTF
TGTGCCAGCAGTTTATATTTCAAGGGCGACTATGGCTACACCTTC
>-|TRBJ1-4|TRBV4-1|-
CASSQGRVNEKLFF
TGCGCCAGCAGCCAAGGACGGGTTAATGAAAAACTGTTTTTT